Below, 24 T cell receptor beta chains from the same sample are listed, as sequenced in a study of spatial heterogeneity in lung cancer. As for time point: blood at routine non-recurrence follow-up after resection. TCRdb reprocessed the 5' RACE reads via MiXCR and lists one record per CDR3 protein. The table lists roughly 120,000 distinct CDR3 sequences, more than 10% of them singletons. Source: PBMCs, taken at follow-up. The receptors derive from a female donor with early-stage non-small cell lung cancer.

This clonotype was counted between two and nine times. This rearrangement joins TRBV28 to TRBJ2-1; D tentatively fits TRBD1 or TRBD2 (6 bases each). The length of the CDR3 is 15 residues. Trimming shortened V by 6 bases and J by 2 bases, and 14 bases separated the two germline ends. The germline CDR1 and CDR2 sequences are MDHEN and SYDVKM. The CDR3 DNA reads TGTGCCAGCAGGGAGACTGGGGGGCCCTACAATGAGCAGTTCTTC. Protein sequence: CASRETGGPYNEQFF. Full variable domain (remainder filled in from reference TRBV28 and TRBJ2-1): DVKVTQSSRYLVKRTGEKVFLECVQDMDHENMFWYRQDPGLGLRLIYFSYDVKMKEKGDIPEGYSVSREKKERFSLILESASTNQTSMYLCASRETGGPYNEQFFGPGTRLTVL.

The rearrangement links TRBV6-6 to TRBJ2-2; 15 positions agree with TRBD2. The CDR3 totals 17 residues. V trimming: 5 bases; J trimming: 6 bases; junction bases outside the gene matches: 7. Germline V gene data show CDR1 as MNHNY and CDR2 as SVGAGI (reference sequence). The CDR3, as DNA: TGTGCCAGCAGTAAAGGACTAGCGGGAGGGATATCCGGGGAGCTGTTTTTT. Its protein is CASSKGLAGGISGELFF.

This clonotype was seen more than once but under ten times. The CDR3 here is CSARENRGPGTEAFF. The CDR3 DNA is TGCAGTGCTAGAGAAAACAGGGGGCCGGGCACTGAAGCTTTCTTT. The rearrangement links TRBV20-1 to TRBJ1-1; 9 nucleotides match TRBD1. Per germline, CDR1 DFQATT and CDR2 SNEGSKA (reference sequence). V gave up 0 bases and J gave up 4 bases; unmatched junction bases: 6. The CDR3 runs to 15 residues.

The chain recombines TRBV27 with TRBJ1-4, with a tentative D call TRBD1 (5 bases). The CDR3 is 16 residues long. The germline V gene has CDR1 MNHEY and CDR2 SMNVEV (reference sequence). Between the trimmed V and J ends, which lost 6 bases and 3 bases, there was a span of 17 bases. The CDR3 protein is CASRGEGRRANEKLFF. CDR3 DNA: TGTGCCAGCAGAGGGGAGGGCCGTCGGGCTAATGAAAAACTGTTTTTT.

The V gene is TRBV19, the J gene TRBJ1-4; 8 nucleotides line up with TRBD1. The trim removed 3 bases at V and 5 bases at J, leaving 8 bases unmatched. The CDR3 is made up of 16 amino acids. Looked up from germline, CDR1 is LNHDA and CDR2 is SQIVND (reference sequence). This CDR3 is CASSIDDRGRNEKLFF. DNA for the CDR3: TGTGCCAGTAGTATCGATGACAGGGGACGAAATGAAAAACTGTTTTTT.

This clonotype was counted ten times or more. The chain couples TRBV24-1 to TRBJ2-5, with 10 bases aligning to TRBD2. CDR1 and CDR2 from the germline V gene are KGHDR and SFDVKD. The CDR3 loop spans 17 amino acids. V gave up 2 bases and J gave up 7 bases; unmatched junction bases: 12. The CDR3 DNA reads TGTGCCACCAGTGATTCTACCGGGACTAGCGATCTTCGGACCCAGTACTTC. This sequence encodes CATSDSTGTSDLRTQYF.

This clonotype was seen repeatedly, ten times or more. The rearrangement links TRBV11-2 to TRBJ1-2; D uncertain. The length of the CDR3 is 15 residues. The germline V and J ends were trimmed by 5 bases and 0 bases, with 13 bases remaining between them. Per germline, CDR1 SGHAT and CDR2 FQNNGV. In DNA form, the CDR3 reads TGTGCCAGCAGCGCGGACCATAAATCTAACTATGGCTACACCTTC. This codes for CASSADHKSNYGYTF.

This clonotype was detected only a few times. This rearrangement joins TRBV10-3 to TRBJ1-3; D ambiguous. Trimming left V 3 bases short and J 1 base short, with 13 bases between. CDR1 ENHRY and CDR2 SYGVKD come from the germline V gene. The CDR3 runs 16 residues. The CDR3: CAISDSTALSGNTIYF. For the CDR3, the DNA is TGTGCCATCAGTGATAGTACAGCTCTTTCTGGAAACACCATATATTTT.

This clonotype was seen a handful of times. This chain connects TRBV11-2 to TRBJ2-3; 15 positions match TRBD2. Germline assignment: CDR1 SGHAT and CDR2 FQNNGV. J gave up 10 bases and V 4 bases, and 9 bases lay outside the gene matches. This CDR3 has 16 amino acids. The CDR3 reads CASSSGTSGRIKAQYF. The CDR3 nucleotides read TGTGCCAGCAGCTCGGGGACTAGCGGGAGGATAAAAGCGCAGTATTTT. Full variable domain (missing parts from reference TRBV11-2 and TRBJ2-3): EAGVAQSPRYKIIEKRQSVAFWCNPISGHATLYWYQQILGQGPKLLIQFQNNGVVDDSQLPKDRFSAERLKGVDSTLKIQPAKLEDSAVYLCASSSGTSGRIKAQYFGPGTRLTVL.

V gene TRBV29-1 combines with J gene TRBJ2-6, with unresolved D. The V and J ends lost 4 bases and 0 bases respectively, with 19 bases between them. Germline-derived CDR1 and CDR2 are SQVTM and ANQGSEA. This CDR3 region has 18 residues. CDR3 residues: CSVVAPEEPHSGANVLTF. Here the CDR3 DNA reads TGCAGCGTTGTAGCTCCCGAGGAGCCCCACTCTGGGGCCAACGTCCTGACTTTC.

The J gene is TRBJ2-2, the V gene TRBV24-1; 9 nucleotides align to TRBD1. CDR1 and CDR2 (germline): KGHDR, SFDVKD. The junction had 8 bases not matched to a gene; V was cut back by 4 bases and J by 6 bases. This CDR3 contains 16 residues. CDR3 bases: TGTGCCACCAGTGAACCACAGGGGGCAGGAGCCGGGGAGCTGTTTTTT. Encoded protein: CATSEPQGAGAGELFF.

This clonotype was counted between two and nine times. This chain connects TRBV19 to TRBJ1-1; a weak D match, TRBD1 (6 bases). V was pared by 7 bases and J by 3 bases, with 15 bases between. Germline V gives CDR1 LNHDA, CDR2 SQIVND (reference sequence). The CDR3 length is 14 residues. For the CDR3, the DNA is TGTGCCAGTACCCGGACAGCTTCTTACACTGAAGCTTTCTTT. This translates into CASTRTASYTEAFF.

This clonotype was counted between two and nine times. This chain uses TRBV27 with TRBJ2-7; a weak D match, TRBD1 (5 bases). The CDR3 totals 14 residues. Trimming took 5 bases from V and 5 from J, leaving 16 bases between them. Germline V gives CDR1 MNHEY, CDR2 SMNVEV (reference sequence). This CDR3 is CASSTPGRAHEQYF. CDR3 coding DNA: TGTGCCAGCAGTACTCCGGGCAGGGCGCACGAGCAGTACTTC.

This clonotype was detected a few times. The genes are TRBV29-1 and TRBJ2-7; D perhaps matches TRBD1 (6 bases). The germline gives CDR1 SQVTM, CDR2 ANQGSEA. Between the trimmed V and J ends, which lost 7 bases and 2 bases, there was a span of 12 bases. The CDR3 is made up of 12 amino acids. The CDR3: CSGYRDPYEQYF. The CDR3 DNA follows: TGCAGCGGGTACAGGGATCCCTACGAGCAGTACTTC.

This clonotype was seen only a few times. Here the CDR3 DNA reads TGCGCCAGCAGCCACATTGGACGGGGGGGACCCAACAATGAGCAGTTCTTC. It is translated as CASSHIGRGGPNNEQFF. The chain joins TRBV4-1 to TRBJ2-1, with 8 bases matching TRBD2. V was clipped by 3 bases and J by 5 bases; unmatched bases: 12. CDR3 size: 17 residues. CDR1 and CDR2 from the germline V gene are MGHRA and YSYEKL.

This clonotype has at least ten counts. The chain uses TRBV5-6 and TRBJ2-3; perhaps TRBD2 as D (7 bases). The CDR3 loop spans 16 amino acids. The germline V gene encodes CDR1 SGHDT and CDR2 YYEEEE. The germline V and J ends were trimmed by 0 bases and 4 bases, with 15 bases remaining between them. CDR3 region: CASSLAAGAISDTQYF. The DNA of the CDR3 is TGTGCCAGCAGCTTGGCCGCGGGGGCAATTTCAGATACGCAGTATTTT.

This clonotype was observed many times. This chain links TRBV28 with TRBJ1-5; tentatively, D is TRBD1 (5 bases). The V end was cut by 3 bases, the J end by 6 bases, with 12 bases between. Germline V lookup: CDR1 MDHEN, CDR2 SYDVKM. CDR3 length equals 14 residues. The CDR3 DNA reads as TGTGCCAGCAGTTTGCGGGGCGCGGGTCAGCCCCAGCATTTT. As protein: CASSLRGAGQPQHF. The full variable domain, rest sourced from reference TRBV28 and TRBJ1-5, is DVKVTQSSRYLVKRTGEKVFLECVQDMDHENMFWYRQDPGLGLRLIYFSYDVKMKEKGDIPEGYSVSREKKERFSLILESASTNQTSMYLCASSLRGAGQPQHFGDGTRLSIL.

This clonotype has more than one count but fewer than ten. The genes are TRBV6-5 and TRBJ1-2, with D tentatively TRBD1 (5 bases). Germline V gives CDR1 MNHEY, CDR2 SVGAGI. Between the trimmed V and J ends, which lost 6 bases and 4 bases, there was a span of 12 bases. The CDR3 contains 13 residues. CDR3 bases: TGTGCCAGCAGCATCAGGGCTAGCTATGGCTACACCTTC. Amino acid sequence: CASSIRASYGYTF.

This clonotype was recorded at least ten times. The chain links TRBV7-9 to TRBJ2-4; D not resolved. V was pared by 5 bases and J by 0 bases, with 11 bases between. Germline V CDR1 and CDR2: SEHNR, FQNEAQ (reference sequence). The CDR3 length is 15 residues. The CDR3 DNA reads TGTGCCAGCAGCCCCGAAGGTCTAGCCAAAAACATTCAGTACTTC. This translates into CASSPEGLAKNIQYF.

The chain has TRBV2 and TRBJ2-7; unclear D gene. The CDR3 sequence is 10 residues long. The V gene lost 8 bases and the J gene lost 5 bases, with 7 bases spanning the gap. CDR1 is SNHLY and CDR2 is FYNNEI in the germline V gene. The CDR3 protein is CASFRDEQYF. DNA for the CDR3: TGTGCCAGCTTTAGGGACGAGCAGTACTTC.

This clonotype has at least ten counts. The V and J genes are TRBV7-9 and TRBJ2-2; D is ambiguous. The V gene's germline CDR1 is SEHNR and CDR2 FQNEAQ (reference sequence). This CDR3 is 15 amino acids long. Trimming removed 4 bases from V and 6 bases from J, with 15 bases in between. In DNA form, the CDR3 reads TGTGCCAGCAGCTCCTTACGGGCCTCGGCCGGGGAGCTGTTTTTT. It is translated as CASSSLRASAGELFF. The full variable domain, in which reference TRBV7-9 and TRBJ2-2 provide the parts outside the CDR3, is DTGVSQNPRHKITKRGQNVTFRCDPISEHNRLYWYRQTLGQGPEFLTYFQNEAQLEKSRLLSDRFSAERPKGSFSTLEIQRTEQGDSAMYLCASSSLRASAGELFFGEGSRLTVL.

This clonotype appeared a few times. The rearrangement links TRBV5-1 to TRBJ2-4; the D gene is possibly TRBD2 (6 bases). V lost 0 bases, J lost 7 bases, and 20 bases lay in between. The V gene's germline CDR1 is SGHRS and CDR2 YFSETQ. CDR3 length: 17 amino acids. CDR3 region: CASSLGFYSGEGNIQYF. The CDR3 DNA is TGCGCCAGCAGCTTGGGGTTTTATTCGGGAGAAGGGAACATTCAGTACTTC.

In this sample, this clonotype turned up many times. The CDR3: CSVARTPTNTEAFF. As DNA, the CDR3 is TGCAGCGTTGCCCGGACGCCTACGAACACTGAAGCTTTCTTT. The chain combines TRBV29-1 with TRBJ1-1; no reliable D call. This CDR3 region has 14 residues. V was trimmed by 4 bases and J by 1 base, leaving 13 bases between them. The germline gives CDR1 SQVTM, CDR2 ANQGSEA.

CDR3 sequence (DNA): TGTGCCAGCTCATCCTCCGGGATTCCCGAAACCGAGCAGTACTTC. It encodes CASSSSGIPETEQYF. The rearrangement uses TRBV18 and TRBJ2-7; possibly TRBD2 for D (5 bases). CDR1 is KGHSH, CDR2 LQKENI, per germline. This CDR3 region has 15 residues. V dropped 5 bases and J dropped 6 bases, with 20 bases sitting between them.